These 5 T cell receptor beta chains were sequenced from one sample in a study of identical twins. Each CDR3 protein is one row after TCRdb ran MiXCR on the 5' RACE reads. The sample includes roughly 150,000 distinct CDR3 sequences, around 3.4% of them seen just once. Sequenced: memory T cells sorted from blood. These receptors were taken from a man between 18 and 35 years old in good health.

This clonotype has ten or more counts. The chain employs TRBV27 and TRBJ1-2; D is possibly TRBD1 (6 bases). V shed 4 bases and J shed 4 bases, with 19 bases lying between them. Germline V gene data show CDR1 as MNHEY and CDR2 as SMNVEV (reference sequence). The CDR3 extends over 16 amino acids. CDR3 nucleotides: TGTGCCAGCAGTTCCCGACAGGTTTCTGAACTCTATGGCTACACCTTC. Translated: CASSSRQVSELYGYTF.

A word on this clonotype: Since a much larger clone is just one base distant, this may be a read error. The V and J genes are TRBV20-1 and TRBJ2-7; D ambiguous. The CDR3 is made up of 12 amino acids. The germline CDR1 and CDR2 sequences are DFQATT and SNEGSKA (reference sequence). The V end was cut by 2 bases, the J end by 2 bases, with 7 bases between. CDR3 amino acids: CSARSPTYEQYF. In nucleotides, the CDR3 is TGCAGTGCTAGATCCCCGACCTACGAGCAGTACTTC.

This clonotype was counted only a few times. The chain joins TRBV19 to TRBJ2-6; tentatively, D is TRBD1 (6 bases). V dropped 5 bases and J dropped 0 bases, with 8 bases sitting between them. Per germline, CDR1 LNHDA and CDR2 SQIVND (reference sequence). The length of the CDR3 is 15 residues. CDR3 region: CASSPRGSGANVLTF. The CDR3 DNA sequence: TGTGCCAGTAGTCCCAGGGGCTCTGGGGCCAACGTCCTGACTTTC.

The genes are TRBV7-9 and TRBJ1-6, with TRBD1 identical over 10 bases. V was pared by 4 bases and J by 7 bases, with 4 bases of the junction left unmatched. The CDR3 runs 15 residues. CDR1 and CDR2 from the germline V gene are SEHNR and FQNEAQ (reference sequence). In nucleotides, the CDR3 is TGTGCCAGCAGCTATACGGGACAGGGGAATTCACCCCTCCACTTT. Protein sequence: CASSYTGQGNSPLHF. Full variable domain (remainder filled in from reference TRBV7-9 and TRBJ1-6): DTGVSQNPRHKITKRGQNVTFRCDPISEHNRLYWYRQTLGQGPEFLTYFQNEAQLEKSRLLSDRFSAERPKGSFSTLEIQRTEQGDSAMYLCASSYTGQGNSPLHFGNGTRLTVT.

This sequence joins TRBV2 and TRBJ2-6; no clear D gene. CDR3 length: 16 residues. The ends were cut back, 6 bases at V and 0 bases at J, with 12 bases in the middle. Germline loops: CDR1 SNHLY, CDR2 FYNNEI. CDR3 nucleotide sequence: TGTGCCAGCAGCGACCCCCGTGACTCTGGGGCCAACGTCCTGACTTTC. Protein: CASSDPRDSGANVLTF.